This passage covers 5 T cell receptor beta chains from one sample sequenced in a study of blood T cell repertoires in COVID-19. TCRdb keeps only in-frame clones here, not all; method: immunoSEQ multiplex PCR. The profile covers more than 150,000 clones, with under 90% appearing a single time and 0.5% to 0.65% taken by the ten largest. The sample comprised peripheral blood. Source of these receptors: a man aged 55 to 69 with acute or convalescent COVID-19.

The V gene is TRBV7-2, the J gene TRBJ2-3; perhaps TRBD1 as D (5 bases). V was shortened by 5 bases and J by 1 base, with 13 bases between the two germline ends. Germline V gives CDR1 SGHTA, CDR2 FQGNSA. This CDR3 is built from 15 residues. The CDR3 DNA is TGTGCCAGCAGCCCCCAGGGATGGGGCACAGATACGCAGTATTTT. It codes for CASSPQGWGTDTQYF.

This clone was picked up one time. The chain is built from TRBV11-3 and TRBJ1-2; D is unresolved. The CDR3 extends over 14 amino acids. Trimming removed 5 bases from V and 1 base from J, with 11 bases in between. Looked up from germline, CDR1 is SGHNT and CDR2 is YENEEA. The CDR3 here is CASSPKYSNYGYTF. DNA for the CDR3: TGTGCCAGCAGCCCTAAATACAGTAACTATGGCTACACCTTC.

As regards this clone: Other DNA variants within this sample encode the same CDR3. The chain carries TRBV9 and TRBJ2-3; 8 bases agree with TRBD2. CDR3 length equals 15 residues. The V segment lost 0 bases and the J segment 4 bases; nucleotides outside the gene matches: 4. CDR1 is SGDLS, CDR2 YYNGEE, per germline. The CDR3 loop is CASSVGRGAPDTQYF. CDR3 sequence (DNA): TGTGCCAGCAGCGTAGGGCGGGGGGCCCCAGATACGCAGTATTTT.

The chain combines TRBV24-1 with TRBJ1-1; D is unclear. Germline loops: CDR1 KGHDR, CDR2 SFDVKD. The CDR3 is 18 residues long. V was cut by 3 bases and J by 0 bases, with 19 bases left in between. The CDR3 nucleotides are TGTGCCACCAGTGATCCCCAACCCCCTGGCAGGCTGAACACTGAAGCTTTCTTT. As protein: CATSDPQPPGRLNTEAFF.

This chain uses TRBV10-3 with TRBJ2-3; 11 bases align to TRBD1. The V gene's germline CDR1 is ENHRY and CDR2 SYGVKD. The CDR3 loop spans 15 amino acids. V was clipped by 6 bases and J by 4 bases; unmatched bases: 6. CDR3 in amino acids: CAIRPGQGVPDTQYF. In nucleotides, the CDR3 is TGTGCCATCAGACCGGGACAGGGGGTGCCAGATACGCAGTATTTT.